The source of this T cell receptor (beta chain) is a study of immune cell composition in non-small cell lung cancer. In the case of this clone: Its specificity is unknown.

This table comes from immunoSEQ multiplex PCR, and its TCRdb copy is limited to in-frame clones, with some not included. Of several thousand clones in the sample, over 65% were seen once. Overall study results and limits: No significant correlation existed between pack-years smoked and tumour clonality.

Template was genomic DNA from frozen, unsorted single-cell suspensions. Germline CDR1 reads MNHEY; CDR2 reads SVGAGI. J was trimmed by 7 bases and V by 6 bases; bases with no gene match: 8. This CDR3 region has 14 residues. The chain has TRBV6-5 and TRBJ2-1; TRBD2 agrees at 8 bases. The clonotype originates from a human donor with non-small cell lung cancer. Sequencing was performed on lung tumor tissue. CDR3 in amino acids: CASSVAGGANEQFF. The CDR3 region has the DNA TGTGCCAGCAGCGTCGCCGGGGGGGCGAATGAGCAGTTCTTC.